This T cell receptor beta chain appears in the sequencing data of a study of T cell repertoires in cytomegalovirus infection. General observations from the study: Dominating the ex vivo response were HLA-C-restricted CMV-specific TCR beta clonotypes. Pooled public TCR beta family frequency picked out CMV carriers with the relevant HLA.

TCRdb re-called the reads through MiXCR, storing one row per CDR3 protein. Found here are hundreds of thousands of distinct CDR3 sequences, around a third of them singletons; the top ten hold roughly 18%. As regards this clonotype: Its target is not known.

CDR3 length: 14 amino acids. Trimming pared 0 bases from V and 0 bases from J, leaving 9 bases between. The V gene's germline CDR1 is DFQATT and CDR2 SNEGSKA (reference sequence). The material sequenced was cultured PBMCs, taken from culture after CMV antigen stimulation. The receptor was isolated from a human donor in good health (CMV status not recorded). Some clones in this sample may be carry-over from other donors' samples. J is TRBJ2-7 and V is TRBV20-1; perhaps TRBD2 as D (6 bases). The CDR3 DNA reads TGCAGTGCTAGAGAGGGGGGAATCTCCTACGAGCAGTACTTC. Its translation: CSAREGGISYEQYF.